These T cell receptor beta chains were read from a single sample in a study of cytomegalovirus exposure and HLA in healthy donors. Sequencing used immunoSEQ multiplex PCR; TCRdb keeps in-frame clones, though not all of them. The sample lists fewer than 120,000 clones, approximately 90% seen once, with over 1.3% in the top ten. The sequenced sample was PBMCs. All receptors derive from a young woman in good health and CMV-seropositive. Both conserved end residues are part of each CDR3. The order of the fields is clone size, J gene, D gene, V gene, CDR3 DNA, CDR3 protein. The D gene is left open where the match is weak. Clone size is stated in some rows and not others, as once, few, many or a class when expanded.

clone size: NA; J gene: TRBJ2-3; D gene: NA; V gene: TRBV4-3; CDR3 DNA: TGCGCCAGCAGCCAAGATTGGGCTCATGGAGATACGCAGTATTTT; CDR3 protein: CASSQDWAHGDTQYF
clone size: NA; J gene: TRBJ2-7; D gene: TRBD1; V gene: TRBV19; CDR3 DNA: TGTGCCAGTACCAGGGACGGGACAGGCCAATACGAGCAGTACTTC; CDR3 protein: CASTRDGTGQYEQYF
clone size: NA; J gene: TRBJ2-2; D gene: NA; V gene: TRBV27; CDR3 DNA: TGTGCCAGCAGTTCCCTATATGGGGGCTCTACGAACACCGGGGAGCTGTTTTTT; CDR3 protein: CASSSLYGGSTNTGELFF
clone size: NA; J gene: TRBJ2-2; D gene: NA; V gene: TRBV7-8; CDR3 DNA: TGTGCCAGCAGCCCGCGGAGGATACACACCGGGGAGCTGTTTTTT; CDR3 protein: CASSPRRIHTGELFF
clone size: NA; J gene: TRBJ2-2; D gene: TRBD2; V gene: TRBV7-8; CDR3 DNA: TGTGCCAGCAGCGTGACTAGCGGGGGGCGAGCGAACACCGGGGAGCTGTTTTTT; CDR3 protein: CASSVTSGGRANTGELFF
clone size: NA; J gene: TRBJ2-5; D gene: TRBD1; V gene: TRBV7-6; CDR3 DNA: TGTGCCCCGACAGGGGAGGAGCGGTTCACCCAGTACTTC; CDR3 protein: CAPTGEERFTQYF
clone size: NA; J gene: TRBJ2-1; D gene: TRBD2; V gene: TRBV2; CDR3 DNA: TGTGCCAGCAGTCTTGGACTAGCGGGAATGTTCTTC; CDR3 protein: CASSLGLAGMFF
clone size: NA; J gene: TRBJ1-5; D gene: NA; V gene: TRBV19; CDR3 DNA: TGTGCCAGTAGTATAGGAGGAGGTAAACAGCCCCAGCATTTT; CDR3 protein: CASSIGGGKQPQHF
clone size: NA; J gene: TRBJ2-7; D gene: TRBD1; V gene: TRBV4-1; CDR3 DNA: TGCGCCAGCAGCCATCCGGGACAGGCAGCCTACGAGCAGTACTTC; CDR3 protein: CASSHPGQAAYEQYF
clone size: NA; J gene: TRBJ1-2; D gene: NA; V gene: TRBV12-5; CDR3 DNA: TGTGCTAGTGGTTTGGTAATCCCAGGGAACTATGGCTACACCTTC; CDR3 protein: CASGLVIPGNYGYTF
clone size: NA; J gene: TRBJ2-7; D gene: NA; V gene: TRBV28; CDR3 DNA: TGTGCCAGCAGTTTCAACGAGCAGTACTTC; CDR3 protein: CASSFNEQYF
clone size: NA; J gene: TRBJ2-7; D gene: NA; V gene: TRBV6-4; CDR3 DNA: TGTGCCGCCCGAAACGGTGTCGGGACACCTGAATACGAGCAGTACTTC; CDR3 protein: CAARNGVGTPEYEQYF
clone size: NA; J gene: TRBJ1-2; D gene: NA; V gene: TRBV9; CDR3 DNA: TGTGCCAGCAGCCCCGGGAGGGGTAGTGGCTACACCTTC; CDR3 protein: CASSPGRGSGYTF
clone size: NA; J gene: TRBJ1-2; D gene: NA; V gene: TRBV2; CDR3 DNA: TGTGCCAGCAGGGCCAACTATGGCTACACCTTC; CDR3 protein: CASRANYGYTF
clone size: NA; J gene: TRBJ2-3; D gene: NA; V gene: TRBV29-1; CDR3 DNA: TGCAGCGCCCCCGGGGAACCTAAGACAGATACGCAGTATTTT; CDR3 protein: CSAPGEPKTDTQYF
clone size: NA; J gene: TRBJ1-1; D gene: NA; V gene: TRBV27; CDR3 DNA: TGTGCCAGCAGTCCTCAGGGCACTGAAGCTTTCTTT; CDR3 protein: CASSPQGTEAFF
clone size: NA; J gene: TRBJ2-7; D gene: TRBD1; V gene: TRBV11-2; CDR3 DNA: TGTGCCAGCAGCTTAGGGACAGGGGATGAGCAGTACTTC; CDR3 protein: CASSLGTGDEQYF
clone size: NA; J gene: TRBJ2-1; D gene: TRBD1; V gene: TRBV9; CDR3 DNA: TGTGCCAGCAGCGTTAACCCGGGACAGGGCCTCCATGAGCAGTTCTTC; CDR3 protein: CASSVNPGQGLHEQFF
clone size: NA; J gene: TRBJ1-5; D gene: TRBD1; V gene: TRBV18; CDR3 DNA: TGTGCCAGCTCACCGGGACAGGGTAGGAATCAGCCCCAGCATTTT; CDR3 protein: CASSPGQGRNQPQHF
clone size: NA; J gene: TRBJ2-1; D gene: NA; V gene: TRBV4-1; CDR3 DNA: TGCGCCAGCAGCCAAGGAGGGAATGAGCAGTTCTTC; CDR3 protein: CASSQGGNEQFF
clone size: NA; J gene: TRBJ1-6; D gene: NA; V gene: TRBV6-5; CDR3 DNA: TGTGCCAGCGCGCGGACACCAGATTCACCCCTCCACTTT; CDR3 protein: CASARTPDSPLHF
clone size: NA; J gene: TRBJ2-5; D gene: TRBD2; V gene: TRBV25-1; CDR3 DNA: TGTGCCAGCAGTGGTGGACTAGCTGGGGAGACCCAGTACTTC; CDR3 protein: CASSGGLAGETQYF
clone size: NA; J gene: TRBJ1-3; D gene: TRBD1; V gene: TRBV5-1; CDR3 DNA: TGCGCCAGCAGCTTGGGAGACAGGGCTGGAAACACCATATATTTT; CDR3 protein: CASSLGDRAGNTIYF
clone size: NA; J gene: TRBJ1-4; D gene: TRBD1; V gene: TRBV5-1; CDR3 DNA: TGCGCCAGCAGTACCGGGACAGGGAATGAAAAACTGTTTTTT; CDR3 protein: CASSTGTGNEKLFF
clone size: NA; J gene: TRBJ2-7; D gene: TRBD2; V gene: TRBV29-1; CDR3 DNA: TGCAGCGTTGGTCCTAGCGGCTACGAGCAGTACTTC; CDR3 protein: CSVGPSGYEQYF
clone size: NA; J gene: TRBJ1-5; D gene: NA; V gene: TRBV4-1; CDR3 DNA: TGCGCCAGCAGCCAAGGCGCCTATAGCAATCAGCCCCAGCATTTT; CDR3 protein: CASSQGAYSNQPQHF
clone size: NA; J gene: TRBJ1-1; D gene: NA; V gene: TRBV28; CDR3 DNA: TGTGCCAGCATGTCTTTCGGGGTGGGGAACACTGAAGCTTTCTTT; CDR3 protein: CASMSFGVGNTEAFF
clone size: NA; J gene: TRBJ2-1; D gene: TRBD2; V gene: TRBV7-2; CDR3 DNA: TGTGCCAGCAGCTGGACTAGTCAAGCGGTGTTCTTC; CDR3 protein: CASSWTSQAVFF
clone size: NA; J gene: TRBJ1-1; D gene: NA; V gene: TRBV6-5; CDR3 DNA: TGTGCCAGCAGTTACGGGCAGTTGAACACTGAAGCTTTCTTT; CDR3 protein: CASSYGQLNTEAFF
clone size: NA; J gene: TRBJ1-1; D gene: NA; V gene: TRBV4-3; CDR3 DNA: TGCGCCAGCAGCCAAGACACCGACAGCCACACTGAAGCTTTCTTT; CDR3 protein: CASSQDTDSHTEAFF
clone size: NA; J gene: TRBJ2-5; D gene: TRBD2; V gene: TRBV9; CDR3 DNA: TGTGCCAGCAGCGTCCGTGGCGGGGGGGCCGAGGAGACCCAGTACTTC; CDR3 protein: CASSVRGGGAEETQYF
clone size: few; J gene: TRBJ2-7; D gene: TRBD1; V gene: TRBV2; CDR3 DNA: TGTGCCAGCAGGGACAGGGTTTACGAGCAGTACTTC; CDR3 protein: CASRDRVYEQYF
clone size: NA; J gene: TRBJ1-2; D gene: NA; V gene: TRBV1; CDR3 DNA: TGCACCAGCAGCCAGCCCGGACAGGGGTATGGCTACACCTTC; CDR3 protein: CTSSQPGQGYGYTF
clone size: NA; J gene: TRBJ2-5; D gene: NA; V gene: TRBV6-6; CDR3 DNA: TGTGCCAGCAGAGGGACCGGGGGACAAGAGACCCAGTACTTC; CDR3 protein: CASRGTGGQETQYF
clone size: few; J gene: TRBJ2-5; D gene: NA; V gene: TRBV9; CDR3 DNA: TGTGCCAGCAGCCGAGGTCCCCAAGAGACCCAGTACTTC; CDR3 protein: CASSRGPQETQYF
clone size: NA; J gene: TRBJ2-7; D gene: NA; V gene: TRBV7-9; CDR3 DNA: TGTGCCAGCAGCTTAGTTCCCCCACTCTCCTACGAGCAGTACTTC; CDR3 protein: CASSLVPPLSYEQYF
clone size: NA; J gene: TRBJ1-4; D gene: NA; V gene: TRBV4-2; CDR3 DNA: TGTGCCAGCAGCCAAGATCCCCAGGGAAACCTCGAAAAACTGTTTTTT; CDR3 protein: CASSQDPQGNLEKLFF
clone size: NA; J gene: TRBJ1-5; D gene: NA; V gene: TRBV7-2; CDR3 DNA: TGTGCCAGCAGCTTAGTGGTGGGGCTGAATCAGCCCCAGCATTTT; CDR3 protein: CASSLVVGLNQPQHF
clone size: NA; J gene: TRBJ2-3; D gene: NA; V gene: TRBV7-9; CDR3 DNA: TGTGCCAGCAGCTCAGGGATGCGTAACATATTT; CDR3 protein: CASSSGMRNIF
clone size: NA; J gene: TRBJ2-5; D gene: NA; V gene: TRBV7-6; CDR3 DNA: TGTGCCAGCAGCCCGAGGTTATTCCCTAGGGAGACCCAGTACTTC; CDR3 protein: CASSPRLFPRETQYF
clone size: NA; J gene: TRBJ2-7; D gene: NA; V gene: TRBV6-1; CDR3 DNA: TGTGCCAGCAGTGAAGCTGATTTGAGAGCGCAGTACTTC; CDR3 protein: CASSEADLRAQYF
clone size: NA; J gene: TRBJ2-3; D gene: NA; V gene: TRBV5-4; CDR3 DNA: TGTGCCAGCAGCTTAGCCGATCCCGGAAGGGGAGATACGCAGTATTTT; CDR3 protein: CASSLADPGRGDTQYF